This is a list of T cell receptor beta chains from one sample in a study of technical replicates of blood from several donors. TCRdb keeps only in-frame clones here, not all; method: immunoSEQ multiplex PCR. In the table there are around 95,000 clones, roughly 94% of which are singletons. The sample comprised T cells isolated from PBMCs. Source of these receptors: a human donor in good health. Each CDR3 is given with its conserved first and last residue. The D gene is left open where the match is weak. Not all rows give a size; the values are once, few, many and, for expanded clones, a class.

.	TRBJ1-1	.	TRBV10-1	TGCGCCAGCAGATTGGGACAGAACACTGAAGCTTTCTTT	CASRLGQNTEAFF
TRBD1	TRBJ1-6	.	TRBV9	TGTGCCAGCAGCGTAGCCCCGGGACAGGGTGGTTCACCCCTCCACTTT	CASSVAPGQGGSPLHF
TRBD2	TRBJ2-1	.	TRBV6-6	TGTGCCAGCAGTTACGGACGGGGGGCCTACAATGAGCAGTTCTTC	CASSYGRGAYNEQFF
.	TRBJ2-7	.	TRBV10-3	TGTGCCATCTCTTCAGGGGAGCGTAGCCACGAGCAGTACTTC	CAISSGERSHEQYF
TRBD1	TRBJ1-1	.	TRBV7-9	TGTGCCAGCAGCCGAGACAGGGCGGTGAACACTGAAGCTTTCTTT	CASSRDRAVNTEAFF
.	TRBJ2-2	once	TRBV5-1	TGCGCCAGCACTTTTTGGTATAGGACACAAATCACGAACACCGGGGAGCTGTTTTTT	CASTFWYRTQITNTGELFF
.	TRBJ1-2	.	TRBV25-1	TGTGCCAGCAGTGAATATATTCCGAAGTCCGGGGTCTATGGCTACACCTTC	CASSEYIPKSGVYGYTF
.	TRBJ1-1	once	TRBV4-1	TGCGCCAGCAGCCAAGAAGTCAAGCACACTGAAGCTTTCTTT	CASSQEVKHTEAFF
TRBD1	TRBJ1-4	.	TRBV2	TGTGCCAGCAGACAGGGGGCTGTGCTGTTTTTT	CASRQGAVLFF
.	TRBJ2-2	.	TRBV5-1	TGCGCCAGCAGCTCTAGGGTCGGACAGAGCGTAACCGGGGAGCTGTTTTTT	CASSSRVGQSVTGELFF
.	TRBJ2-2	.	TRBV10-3	TGTGCCATCAGTGAGTCGACCGGGTTCGCGGGCTTGAACACCGGGGAGCTGTTTTTT	CAISESTGFAGLNTGELFF
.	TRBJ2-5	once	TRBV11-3	TGTGCCAGCAGCTTAGTACAGGGCAAAACCCAGTACTTC	CASSLVQGKTQYF
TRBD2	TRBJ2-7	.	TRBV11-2	TGTGCCAGCAGCCTTCACCCAAGTAGCGGGGACCTCTCCTACGAGCAGTACTTC	CASSLHPSSGDLSYEQYF
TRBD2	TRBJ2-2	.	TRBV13	TGTGCCAGCAACTTCATGACCCGGGGGGGCGGGGAGCTGTTTTTT	CASNFMTRGGGELFF